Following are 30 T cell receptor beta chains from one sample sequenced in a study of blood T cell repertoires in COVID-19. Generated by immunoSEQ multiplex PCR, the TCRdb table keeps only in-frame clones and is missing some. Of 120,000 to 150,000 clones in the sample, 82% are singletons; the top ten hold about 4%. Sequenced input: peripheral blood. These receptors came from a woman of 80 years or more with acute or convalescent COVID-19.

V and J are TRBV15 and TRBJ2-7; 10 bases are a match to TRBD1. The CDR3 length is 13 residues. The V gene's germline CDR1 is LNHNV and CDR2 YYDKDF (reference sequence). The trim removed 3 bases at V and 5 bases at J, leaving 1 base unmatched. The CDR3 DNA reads TGTGCCACCAGCAGGGACAGGGGGGACGAGCAGTACTTC. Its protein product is CATSRDRGDEQYF. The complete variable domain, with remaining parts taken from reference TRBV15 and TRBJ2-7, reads DAMVIQNPRYQVTQFGKPVTLSCSQTLNHNVMYWYQQKSSQAPKLLFHYYDKDFNNEADTPDNFQSRRPNTSFCFLDIRSPGLGDTAMYLCATSRDRGDEQYFGPGTRLTVT.

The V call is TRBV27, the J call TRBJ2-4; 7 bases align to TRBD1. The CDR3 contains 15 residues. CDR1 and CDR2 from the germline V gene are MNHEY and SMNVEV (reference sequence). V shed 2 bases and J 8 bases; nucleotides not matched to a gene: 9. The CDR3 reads CASSLVSGGRDIQYF. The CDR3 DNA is TGTGCCAGCAGTTTAGTATCAGGGGGACGGGACATTCAGTACTTC.

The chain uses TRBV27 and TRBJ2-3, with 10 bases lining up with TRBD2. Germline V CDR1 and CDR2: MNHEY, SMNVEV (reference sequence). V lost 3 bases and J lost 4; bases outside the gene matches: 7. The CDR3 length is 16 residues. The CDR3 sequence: CASSFNSGRISDTQYF. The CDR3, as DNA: TGTGCCAGCAGTTTCAATAGCGGGAGGATTTCAGATACGCAGTATTTT.

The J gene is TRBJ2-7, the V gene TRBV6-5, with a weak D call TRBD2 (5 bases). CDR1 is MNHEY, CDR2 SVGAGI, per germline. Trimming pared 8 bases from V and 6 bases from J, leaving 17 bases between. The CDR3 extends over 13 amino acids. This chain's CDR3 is CASSAYQTTEQYF. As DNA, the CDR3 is TGTGCCAGCTCGGCTTATCAGACTACCGAGCAGTACTTC.

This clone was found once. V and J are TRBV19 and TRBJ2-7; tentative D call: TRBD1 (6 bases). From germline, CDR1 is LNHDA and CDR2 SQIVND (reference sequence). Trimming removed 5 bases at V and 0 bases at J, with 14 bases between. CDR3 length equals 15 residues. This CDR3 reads CASSPGGPSSYEQYF. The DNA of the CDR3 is TGTGCCAGTAGTCCTGGGGGCCCGAGCTCCTACGAGCAGTACTTC.

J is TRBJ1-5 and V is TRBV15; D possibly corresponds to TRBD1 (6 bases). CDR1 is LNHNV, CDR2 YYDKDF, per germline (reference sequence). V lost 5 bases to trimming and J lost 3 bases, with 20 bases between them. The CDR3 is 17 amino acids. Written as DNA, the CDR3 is TGTGCCACCAGCTCCCGAAGTCCGGGACAATTCAATCAGCCCCAGCATTTT. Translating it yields CATSSRSPGQFNQPQHF.

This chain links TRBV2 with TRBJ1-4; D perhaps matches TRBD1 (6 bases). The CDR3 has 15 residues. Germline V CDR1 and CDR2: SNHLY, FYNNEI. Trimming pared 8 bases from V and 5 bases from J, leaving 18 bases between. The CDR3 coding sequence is TGTGCCAGCGGATCCCCGGGACACGGCAATGAAAAACTGTTTTTT. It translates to CASGSPGHGNEKLFF.

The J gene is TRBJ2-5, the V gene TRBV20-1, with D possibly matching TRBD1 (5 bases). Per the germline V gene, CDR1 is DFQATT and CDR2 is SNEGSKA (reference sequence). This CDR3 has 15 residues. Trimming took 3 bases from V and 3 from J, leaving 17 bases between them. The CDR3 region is CSASIPSAGKETQYF. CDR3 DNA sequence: TGCAGTGCTAGTATCCCGTCGGCAGGGAAAGAGACCCAGTACTTC.

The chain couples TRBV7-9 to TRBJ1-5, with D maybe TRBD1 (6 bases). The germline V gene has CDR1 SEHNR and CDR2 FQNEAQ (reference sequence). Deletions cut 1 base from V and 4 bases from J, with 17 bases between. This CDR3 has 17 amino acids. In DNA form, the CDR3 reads TGTGCCAGCAGCTTAGGGTATCGGCAGGGGCTGAATCAGCCCCAGCATTTT. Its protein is CASSLGYRQGLNQPQHF.

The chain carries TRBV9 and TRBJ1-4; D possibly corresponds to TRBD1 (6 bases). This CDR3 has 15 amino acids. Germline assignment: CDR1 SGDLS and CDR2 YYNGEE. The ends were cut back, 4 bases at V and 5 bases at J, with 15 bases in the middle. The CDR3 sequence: CASSWNAGENEKLFF. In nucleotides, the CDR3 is TGTGCCAGCAGCTGGAACGCAGGGGAGAATGAAAAACTGTTTTTT.

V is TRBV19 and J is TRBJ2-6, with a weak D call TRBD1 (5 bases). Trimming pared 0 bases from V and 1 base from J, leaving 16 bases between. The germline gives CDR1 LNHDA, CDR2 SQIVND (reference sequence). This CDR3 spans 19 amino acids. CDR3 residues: CASSIDRWGIESGANVLTF. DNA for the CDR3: TGTGCCAGTAGTATAGATCGATGGGGCATCGAGTCTGGGGCCAACGTCCTGACTTTC.

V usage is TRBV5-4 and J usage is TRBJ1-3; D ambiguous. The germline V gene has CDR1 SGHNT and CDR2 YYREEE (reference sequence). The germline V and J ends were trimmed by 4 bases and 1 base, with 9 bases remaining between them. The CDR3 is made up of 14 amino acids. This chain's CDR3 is CASSPTPSGNTIYF. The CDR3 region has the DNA TGTGCCAGCAGCCCCACACCTTCTGGAAACACCATATATTTT.

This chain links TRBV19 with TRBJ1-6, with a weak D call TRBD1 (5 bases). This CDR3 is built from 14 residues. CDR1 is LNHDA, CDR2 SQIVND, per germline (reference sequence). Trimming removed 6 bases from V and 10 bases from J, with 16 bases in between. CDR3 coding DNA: TGTGCCAGTAGGCAGGGCTCAGTCGCATCACCCCTCCACTTT. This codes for CASRQGSVASPLHF.

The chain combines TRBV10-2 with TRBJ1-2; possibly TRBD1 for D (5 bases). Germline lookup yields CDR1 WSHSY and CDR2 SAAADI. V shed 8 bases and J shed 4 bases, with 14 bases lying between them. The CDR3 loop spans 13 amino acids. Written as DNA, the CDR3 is TGCGCCAGCGCCGAGACAGTTACCTATGGCTACACCTTC. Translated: CASAETVTYGYTF.

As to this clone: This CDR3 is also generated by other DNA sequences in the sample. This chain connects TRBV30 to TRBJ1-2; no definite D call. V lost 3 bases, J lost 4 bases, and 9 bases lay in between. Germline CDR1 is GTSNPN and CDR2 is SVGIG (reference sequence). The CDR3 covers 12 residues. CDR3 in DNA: TGTGCCTGGAGCAGACAATCCTATGGCTACACCTTC. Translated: CAWSRQSYGYTF. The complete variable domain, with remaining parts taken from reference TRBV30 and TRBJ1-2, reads SQTIHQWPATLVQPVGSPLSLECTVEGTSNPNLYWYRQAAGRGLQLLFYSVGIGQISSEVPQNLSASRPQDRQFILSSKKLLLSDSGFYLCAWSRQSYGYTFGSGTRLTVV.

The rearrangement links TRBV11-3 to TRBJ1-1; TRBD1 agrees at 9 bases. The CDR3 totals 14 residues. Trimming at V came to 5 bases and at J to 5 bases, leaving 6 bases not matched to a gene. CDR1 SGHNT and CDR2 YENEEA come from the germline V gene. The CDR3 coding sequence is TGTGCCAGCAGCCCGGACAGGGGAGGTACTGAAGCTTTCTTT. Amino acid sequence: CASSPDRGGTEAFF.

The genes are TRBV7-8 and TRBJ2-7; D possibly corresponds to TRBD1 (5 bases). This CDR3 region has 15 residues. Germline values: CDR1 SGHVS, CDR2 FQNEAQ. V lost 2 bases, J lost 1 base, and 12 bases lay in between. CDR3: CASSLMAGLSYEQYF. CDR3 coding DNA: TGTGCCAGCAGCTTAATGGCAGGGCTATCCTACGAGCAGTACTTC.

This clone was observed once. The DNA for the CDR3 is TGTGCCAGCAGCCAAGTCTTCGGACTCCGAAACCCTAATGAGCAGTTCTTC. Translation gives CASSQVFGLRNPNEQFF. The rearrangement joins TRBV14 to TRBJ2-1; tentative D call: TRBD2 (5 bases). The CDR3 covers 17 residues. Trimming shortened V by 1 base and J by 7 bases, and 20 bases separated the two germline ends. Germline values: CDR1 SGHDN, CDR2 FVKESK.

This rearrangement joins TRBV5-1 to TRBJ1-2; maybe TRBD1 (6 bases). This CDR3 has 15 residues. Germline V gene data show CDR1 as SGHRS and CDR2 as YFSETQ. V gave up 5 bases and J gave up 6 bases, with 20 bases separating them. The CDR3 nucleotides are TGCGCCAGCAGTTTTAACAGGGACACCCATCATGGCTACACCTTC. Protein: CASSFNRDTHHGYTF.

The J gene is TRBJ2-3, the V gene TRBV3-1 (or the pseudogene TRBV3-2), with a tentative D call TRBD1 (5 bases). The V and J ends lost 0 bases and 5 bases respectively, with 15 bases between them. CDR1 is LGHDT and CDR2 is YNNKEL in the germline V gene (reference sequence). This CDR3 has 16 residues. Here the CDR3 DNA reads TGTGCCAGCAGCCAAGATCGAATCCAGGGCGGAGATACGCAGTATTTT. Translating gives CASSQDRIQGGDTQYF.

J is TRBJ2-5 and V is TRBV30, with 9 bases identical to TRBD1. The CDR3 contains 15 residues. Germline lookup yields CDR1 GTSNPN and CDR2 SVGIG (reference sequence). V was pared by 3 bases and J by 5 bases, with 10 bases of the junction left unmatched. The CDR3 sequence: CAWSTGQGGYETQYF. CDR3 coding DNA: TGTGCCTGGAGCACGGGACAGGGCGGATATGAGACCCAGTACTTC.

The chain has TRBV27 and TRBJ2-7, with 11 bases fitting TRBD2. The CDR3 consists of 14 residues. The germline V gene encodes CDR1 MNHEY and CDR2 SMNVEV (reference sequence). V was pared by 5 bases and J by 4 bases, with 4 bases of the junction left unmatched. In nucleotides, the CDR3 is TGTGCCAGCAGTCCAACTAGCGGGGGATACGAGCAGTACTTC. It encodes CASSPTSGGYEQYF.

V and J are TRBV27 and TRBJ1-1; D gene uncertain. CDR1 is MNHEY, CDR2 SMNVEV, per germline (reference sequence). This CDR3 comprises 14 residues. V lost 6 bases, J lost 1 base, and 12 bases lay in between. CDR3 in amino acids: CASSPFLKNTEAFF. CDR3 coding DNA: TGTGCCAGCAGCCCCTTTTTAAAGAACACTGAAGCTTTCTTT.

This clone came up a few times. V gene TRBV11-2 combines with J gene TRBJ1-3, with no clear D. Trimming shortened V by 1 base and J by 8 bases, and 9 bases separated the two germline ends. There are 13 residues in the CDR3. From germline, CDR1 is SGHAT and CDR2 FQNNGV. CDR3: CASSLGQTYTIYF. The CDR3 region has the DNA TGTGCCAGCAGCTTAGGCCAAACATACACCATATATTTT.

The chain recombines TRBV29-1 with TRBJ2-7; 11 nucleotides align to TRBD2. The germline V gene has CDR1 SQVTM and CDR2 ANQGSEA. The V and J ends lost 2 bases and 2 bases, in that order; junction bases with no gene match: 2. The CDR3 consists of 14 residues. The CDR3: CSVETSGGTYEQYF. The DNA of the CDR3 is TGCAGCGTTGAAACTAGCGGGGGCACCTACGAGCAGTACTTC.

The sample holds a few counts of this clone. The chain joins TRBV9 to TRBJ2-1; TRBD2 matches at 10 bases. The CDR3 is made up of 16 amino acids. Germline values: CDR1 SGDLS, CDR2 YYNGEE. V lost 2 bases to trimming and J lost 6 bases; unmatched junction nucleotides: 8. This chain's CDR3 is CASSVFSGGVINEQFF. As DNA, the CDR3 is TGTGCCAGCAGCGTCTTCAGCGGGGGGGTGATCAATGAGCAGTTCTTC.

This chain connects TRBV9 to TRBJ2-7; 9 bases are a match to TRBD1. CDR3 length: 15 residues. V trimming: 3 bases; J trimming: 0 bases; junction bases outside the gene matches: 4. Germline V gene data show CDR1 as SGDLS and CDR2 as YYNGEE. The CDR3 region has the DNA TGTGCCAGCAGCGAGGGGACAGGGCCCTCCTACGAGCAGTACTTC. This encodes CASSEGTGPSYEQYF.

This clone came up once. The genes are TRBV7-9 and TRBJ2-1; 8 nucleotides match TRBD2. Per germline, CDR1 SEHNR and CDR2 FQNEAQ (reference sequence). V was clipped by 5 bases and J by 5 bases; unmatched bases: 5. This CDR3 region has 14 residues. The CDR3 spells CASSLSGNNNEQFF. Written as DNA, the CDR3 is TGTGCCAGCAGCCTTAGCGGGAATAACAATGAGCAGTTCTTC.

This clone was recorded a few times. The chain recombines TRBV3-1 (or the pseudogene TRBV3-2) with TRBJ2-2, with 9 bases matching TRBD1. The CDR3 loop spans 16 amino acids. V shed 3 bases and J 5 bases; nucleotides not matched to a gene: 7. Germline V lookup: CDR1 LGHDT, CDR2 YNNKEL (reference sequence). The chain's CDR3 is CASSHRGTGRTGELFF. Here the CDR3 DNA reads TGTGCCAGCAGCCACCGGGGGACAGGGAGGACCGGGGAGCTGTTTTTT.

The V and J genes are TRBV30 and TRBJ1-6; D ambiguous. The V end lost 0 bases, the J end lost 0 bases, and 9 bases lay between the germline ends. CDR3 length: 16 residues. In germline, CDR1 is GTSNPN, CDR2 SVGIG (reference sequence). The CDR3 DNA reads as TGTGCCTGGAGTGTAAGCGGGTTCTCCTATAATTCACCCCTCCACTTT. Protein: CAWSVSGFSYNSPLHF.